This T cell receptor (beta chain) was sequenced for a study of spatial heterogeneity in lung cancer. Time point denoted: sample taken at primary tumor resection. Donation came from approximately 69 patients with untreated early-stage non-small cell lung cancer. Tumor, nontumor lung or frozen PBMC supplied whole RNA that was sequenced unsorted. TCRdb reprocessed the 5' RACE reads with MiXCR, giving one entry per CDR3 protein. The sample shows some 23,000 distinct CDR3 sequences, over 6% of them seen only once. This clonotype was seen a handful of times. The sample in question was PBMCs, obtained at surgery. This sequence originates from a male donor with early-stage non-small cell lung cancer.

In DNA form, the CDR3 reads TGCGCCAGCAGTCTAGAGTGGCCCAATGGGGAGCTGTTTTTT. Protein sequence: CASSLEWPNGELFF. V gene TRBV10-2 combines with J gene TRBJ2-2; D gene unclear. Germline V lookup: CDR1 WSHSY, CDR2 SAAADI. The CDR3 runs to 14 residues. The V end lost 5 bases, the J end lost 8 bases, and 15 bases lay between the germline ends.